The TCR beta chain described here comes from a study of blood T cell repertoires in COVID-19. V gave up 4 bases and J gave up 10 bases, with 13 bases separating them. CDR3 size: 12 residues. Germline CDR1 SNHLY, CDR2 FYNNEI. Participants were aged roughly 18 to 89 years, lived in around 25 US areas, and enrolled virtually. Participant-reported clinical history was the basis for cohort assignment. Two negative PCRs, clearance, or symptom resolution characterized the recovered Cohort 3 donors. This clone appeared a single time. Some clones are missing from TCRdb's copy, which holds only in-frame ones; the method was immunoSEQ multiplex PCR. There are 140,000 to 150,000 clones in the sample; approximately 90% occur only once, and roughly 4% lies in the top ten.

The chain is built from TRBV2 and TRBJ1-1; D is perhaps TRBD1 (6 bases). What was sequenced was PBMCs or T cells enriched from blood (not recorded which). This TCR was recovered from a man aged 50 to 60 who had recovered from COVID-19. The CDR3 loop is CASSAAGAGAFF. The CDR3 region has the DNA TGTGCCAGCAGTGCGGCGGGGGCCGGAGCTTTCTTT.